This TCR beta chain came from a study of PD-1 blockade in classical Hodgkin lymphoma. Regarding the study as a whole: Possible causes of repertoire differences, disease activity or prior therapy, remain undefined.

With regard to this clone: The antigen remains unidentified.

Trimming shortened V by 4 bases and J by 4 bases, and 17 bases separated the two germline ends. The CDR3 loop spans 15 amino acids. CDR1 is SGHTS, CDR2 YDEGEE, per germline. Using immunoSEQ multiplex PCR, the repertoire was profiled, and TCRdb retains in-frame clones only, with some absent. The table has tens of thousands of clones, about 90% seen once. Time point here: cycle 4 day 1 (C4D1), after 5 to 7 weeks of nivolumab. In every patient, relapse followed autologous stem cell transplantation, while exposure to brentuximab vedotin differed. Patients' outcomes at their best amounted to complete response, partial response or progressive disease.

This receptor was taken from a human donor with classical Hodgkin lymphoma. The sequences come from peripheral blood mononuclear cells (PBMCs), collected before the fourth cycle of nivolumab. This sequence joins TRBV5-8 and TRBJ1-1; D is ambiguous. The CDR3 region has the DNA TGTGCCAGCAGCCCAGCGGAGGCCGGGGTCACTGAAGCTTTCTTT. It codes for CASSPAEAGVTEAFF.